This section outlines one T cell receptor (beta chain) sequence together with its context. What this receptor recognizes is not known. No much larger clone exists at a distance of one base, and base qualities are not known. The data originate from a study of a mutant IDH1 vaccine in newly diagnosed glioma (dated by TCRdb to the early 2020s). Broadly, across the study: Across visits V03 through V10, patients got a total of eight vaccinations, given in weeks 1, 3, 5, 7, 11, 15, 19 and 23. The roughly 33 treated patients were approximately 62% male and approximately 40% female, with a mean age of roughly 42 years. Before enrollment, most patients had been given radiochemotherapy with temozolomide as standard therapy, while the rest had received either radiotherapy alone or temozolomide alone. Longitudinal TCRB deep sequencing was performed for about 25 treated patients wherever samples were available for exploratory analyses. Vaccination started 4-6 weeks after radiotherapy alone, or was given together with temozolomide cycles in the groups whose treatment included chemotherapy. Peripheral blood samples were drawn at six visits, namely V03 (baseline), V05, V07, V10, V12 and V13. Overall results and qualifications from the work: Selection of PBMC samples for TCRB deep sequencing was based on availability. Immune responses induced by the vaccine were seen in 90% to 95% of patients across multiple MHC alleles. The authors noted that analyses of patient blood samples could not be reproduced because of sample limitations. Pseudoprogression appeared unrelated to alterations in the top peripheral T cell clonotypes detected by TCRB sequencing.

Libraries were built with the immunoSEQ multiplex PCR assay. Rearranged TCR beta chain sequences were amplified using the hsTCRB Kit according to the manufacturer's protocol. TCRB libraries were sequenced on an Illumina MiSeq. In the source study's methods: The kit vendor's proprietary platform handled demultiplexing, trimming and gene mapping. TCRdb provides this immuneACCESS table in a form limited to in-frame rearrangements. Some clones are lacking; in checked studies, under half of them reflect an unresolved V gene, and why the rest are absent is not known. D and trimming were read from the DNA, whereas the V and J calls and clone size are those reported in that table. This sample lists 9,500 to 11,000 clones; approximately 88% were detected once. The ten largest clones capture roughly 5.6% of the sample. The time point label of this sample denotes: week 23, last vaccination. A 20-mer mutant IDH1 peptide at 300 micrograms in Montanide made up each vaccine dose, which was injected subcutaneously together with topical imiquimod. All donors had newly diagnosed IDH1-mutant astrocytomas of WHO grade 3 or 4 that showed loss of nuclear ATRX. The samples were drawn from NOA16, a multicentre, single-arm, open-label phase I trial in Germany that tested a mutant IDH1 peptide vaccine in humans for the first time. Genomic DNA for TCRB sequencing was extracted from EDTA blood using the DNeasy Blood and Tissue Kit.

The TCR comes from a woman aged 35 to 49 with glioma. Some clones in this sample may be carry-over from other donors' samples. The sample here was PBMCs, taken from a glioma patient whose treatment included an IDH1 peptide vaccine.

The sequenced DNA: TGTGCCAGCAGCCCGAGGGGTGAGCAGTTCTTC. Its translation reads: CASSPRGEQFF. The chain links TRBV28 with TRBJ2-1; the D gene assignment is perhaps TRBD1 or TRBD2, with each matching 5 bases. CDR1 is given as MDHEN and CDR2 as SYDVKM, both from the germline V gene. V and J are truncated by 6 bases and 9 bases respectively, leaving an intervening sequence of 9 bases. Measured from the cysteine to the phenylalanine, the CDR3 is 11 residues long. Kept here is only the CDR3 DNA, which spans 33 bases and is read in frame from base 1.